This TCR beta chain was sequenced during a study of tumor and adjacent non-tumor tissue in lung cancer. Trimming cost V 5 bases and J 3 bases; bases outside gene matches: 7. The CDR3 is made up of 16 amino acids. The germline V gene has CDR1 SGHNT and CDR2 YYREEE (reference sequence). The library came from three nested PCR rounds adapted from ARM-PCR protocols. TCRdb analysed the multiplex PCR reads with MiXCR anew, one entry per CDR3 protein. This table holds under 85,000 distinct CDR3 sequences, around 76% found once. No cell sorting was done before RNA was extracted from the tissue. More than 3 cm separated this lung sample from the edge of the tumor.

The chain recombines TRBV5-4 with TRBJ2-3, with 12 bases that match TRBD2. This TCR came from a man between 65 and 85 years old with non-small cell lung cancer. Sequencing was done on a sample of distant non-tumor lung tissue. CDR3 amino acids: CASSSTSGRWTDTQYF. The DNA of the CDR3 is TGTGCCAGCAGTTCGACTAGCGGGAGATGGACAGATACGCAGTATTTT.